These 19 T cell receptor beta chains were all obtained from the same sample, sequenced in a study of blood T cell repertoires in COVID-19. Method: immunoSEQ multiplex PCR; TCRdb's copy keeps in-frame clones and lacks some. The table shows roughly 150,000 clones, with 75% to 90% occurring only once. Sequenced: PBMCs or T cells enriched from blood (not recorded which). Source of these receptors: a man between 65 and 85 years old who had been exposed to COVID-19.

DNA of the CDR3: TGTGCCAGTAGTATAGTTCAGGGCGGGGGCAGCAATCAGCCCCAGCATTTT. This translates into CASSIVQGGGSNQPQHF. The chain couples TRBV19 to TRBJ1-5, with TRBD1 as a possible D gene (6 bases). V lost 1 base to trimming and J lost 1 base, with 14 bases between them. The CDR3 runs 17 residues. The V gene's germline CDR1 is LNHDA and CDR2 SQIVND (reference sequence).

This clone was observed once. This chain joins TRBV18 and TRBJ2-5; no reliable D call. Germline V gives CDR1 KGHSH, CDR2 LQKENI. V shed 2 bases and J shed 5 bases, with 6 bases lying between them. The CDR3 covers 12 residues. The CDR3, as DNA: TGTGCCAGCTCACCAATAGTGGAGACCCAGTACTTC. Translating gives CASSPIVETQYF.

This chain uses TRBV5-1 with TRBJ2-3; TRBD2 aligns across 10 bases. The J segment lost 0 bases and the V segment lost 7 bases, leaving 5 bases of the junction unmatched. Per the germline V gene, CDR1 is SGHRS and CDR2 is YFSETQ. This CDR3 region has 15 residues. The CDR3 DNA reads as TGCGCCAGCCATTGGACTAGCGGAAGCACAGATACGCAGTATTTT. Translating it yields CASHWTSGSTDTQYF. The complete variable domain, with remaining parts taken from reference TRBV5-1 and TRBJ2-3, reads KAGVTQTPRYLIKTRGQQVTLSCSPISGHRSVSWYQQTPGQGLQFLFEYFSETQRNKGNFPGRFSGRQFSNSRSEMNVSTLELGDSALYLCASHWTSGSTDTQYFGPGTRLTVL.

The V call is TRBV2, the J call TRBJ1-1, with a tentative D call TRBD1 (5 bases). Trimming left V 1 base short and J 6 bases short, with 15 bases between. CDR3 length equals 15 residues. The germline CDR1 and CDR2 sequences are SNHLY and FYNNEI. The CDR3 loop is CASSEEGRTLAEAFF. The CDR3 nucleotides read TGTGCCAGCAGTGAAGAGGGGCGAACACTGGCTGAAGCTTTCTTT.

The chain carries TRBV28 and TRBJ1-2, with 10 bases lining up with TRBD1. CDR3 size: 18 residues. Germline loops: CDR1 MDHEN, CDR2 SYDVKM. Losses at the gene ends were 5 bases for V and 8 bases for J; bases not matched to a gene: 20. CDR3 residues: CASSPLSGGTGVSTGYTF. The DNA for the CDR3 is TGTGCCAGCAGTCCACTGAGTGGGGGGACAGGGGTATCTACGGGCTACACCTTC.

The rearrangement joins TRBV12-3 or TRBV12-4 to TRBJ1-5, with 7 bases matching TRBD1. CDR3 length: 13 residues. With V trimmed by 5 bases and J by 5 bases, 3 bases remained unmatched. The CDR3 bases are TGTGCCAGCAGTCACAGGGGCGATCAGCCCCAGCATTTT. It translates to CASSHRGDQPQHF.

This chain joins TRBV6-2 or TRBV6-3 and TRBJ1-4, with D maybe TRBD1 (5 bases). The CDR3 is 15 residues long. The germline V gene has CDR1 MNHEY and CDR2 SVGEGT. Trimming pared 2 bases from V and 10 bases from J, leaving 17 bases between. CDR3 sequence: CASSYPGTTPRKLFF. CDR3 sequence (DNA): TGTGCCAGCAGTTACCCCGGGACTACCCCCCGAAAACTGTTTTTT.

The chain recombines TRBV13 with TRBJ2-5, with TRBD1 identical over 9 bases. J gave up 1 base and V 5 bases, and 8 bases lay outside the gene matches. The CDR3 is 16 amino acids. CDR1 and CDR2 from the germline V gene are PRHDT and FYEKMQ (reference sequence). CDR3 nucleotide sequence: TGTGCCAGCAGCGTTAAACAGGGGGCCCTCCAAGAGACCCAGTACTTC. Translation gives CASSVKQGALQETQYF.

This clone was counted a single time. V and J are TRBV7-9 and TRBJ2-3; D uncertain. V was shortened by 1 base and J by 0 bases, with 11 bases between the two germline ends. Germline V lookup: CDR1 SEHNR, CDR2 FQNEAQ (reference sequence). This CDR3 has 16 residues. The CDR3 spells CASSLVYSPSTDTQYF. The CDR3 nucleotides read TGTGCCAGCAGCTTAGTGTACTCCCCTAGCACAGATACGCAGTATTTT.

DNA for the CDR3: TGTGCCACCAGCGTTTTTCCCGCTGGAAACACCATATATTTT. Its protein is CATSVFPAGNTIYF. V gene TRBV15 combines with J gene TRBJ1-3; D not certain. Per the germline V gene, CDR1 is LNHNV and CDR2 is YYDKDF (reference sequence). CDR3 length equals 14 residues. Trimming removed 5 bases from V and 2 bases from J, with 10 bases in between. Full variable domain (rest looked up from reference TRBV15 and TRBJ1-3): DAMVIQNPRYQVTQFGKPVTLSCSQTLNHNVMYWYQQKSSQAPKLLFHYYDKDFNNEADTPDNFQSRRPNTSFCFLDIRSPGLGDTAMYLCATSVFPAGNTIYFGEGSWLTVV.

This rearrangement joins TRBV6-2 or TRBV6-3 to TRBJ1-6, with a possible D match to TRBD1 (5 bases). V lost 4 bases and J 10 bases, leaving 17 bases between the germline ends. There are 15 residues in the CDR3. Germline CDR1 and CDR2: MNHEY and SVGEGT. For the CDR3, the DNA is TGTGCCAGCAGTTCCCCGGACACGGCCCGCTCACCCCTCCACTTT. Its protein product is CASSSPDTARSPLHF.

This clone has just a few counts. The rearrangement links TRBV27 to TRBJ1-1; D gene ambiguous. Trimming took 3 bases from V and 1 from J, leaving 6 bases between them. CDR1 is MNHEY and CDR2 is SMNVEV in the germline V gene (reference sequence). This CDR3 region has 13 residues. For the CDR3, the DNA is TGTGCCAGCAGTTTCGGAGAGAACACTGAAGCTTTCTTT. Amino acid sequence: CASSFGENTEAFF.

The V call is TRBV5-8, the J call TRBJ2-5, with a tentative D call TRBD1 (6 bases). The CDR3 is 14 residues long. The ends were cut back, 0 bases at V and 2 bases at J, with 8 bases in the middle. The germline V gene has CDR1 SGHTS and CDR2 YDEGEE. CDR3 sequence (DNA): TGTGCCAGCAGCTTGGGGGGGCCGCAAGAGACCCAGTACTTC. This codes for CASSLGGPQETQYF.

This chain links TRBV10-3 with TRBJ2-5; TRBD1 is a possible D gene (5 bases). The ends were cut back, 3 bases at V and 5 bases at J, with 13 bases in the middle. Per the germline V gene, CDR1 is ENHRY and CDR2 is SYGVKD. The length of the CDR3 is 14 residues. CDR3 loop: CAISEGRVGETQYF. CDR3 DNA: TGTGCCATCAGTGAAGGCAGGGTTGGCGAGACCCAGTACTTC.

The chain joins TRBV11-1 to TRBJ2-7, with a possible D match to TRBD1 (5 bases). Germline V CDR1 and CDR2: SGHAT, FQDESV (reference sequence). The V end was cut by 5 bases, the J end by 0 bases, with 14 bases between. The CDR3 is 15 residues long. CDR3 amino acids: CASSKDRQYSYEQYF. The CDR3, as DNA: TGTGCCAGCAGCAAAGACCGACAGTACTCCTACGAGCAGTACTTC.

The chain uses TRBV6-1 and TRBJ2-2, with D perhaps matching TRBD2 (7 bases). This CDR3 spans 15 amino acids. The V end was cut by 3 bases, the J end by 0 bases, with 8 bases between. Germline CDR1 is MNHNS and CDR2 is SASEGT. Here the CDR3 reads CASSERGPNTGELFF. DNA for the CDR3: TGTGCCAGCAGTGAGCGGGGGCCGAACACCGGGGAGCTGTTTTTT.

The chain recombines TRBV6-1 with TRBJ1-5; D gene uncertain. CDR1 is MNHNS, CDR2 SASEGT, per germline. This CDR3 is 15 amino acids long. The V gene lost 1 base and the J gene lost 0 bases, with 7 bases spanning the gap. This chain's CDR3 is CASSEGAYSNQPQHF. CDR3 DNA sequence: TGTGCCAGCAGTGAAGGGGCTTATAGCAATCAGCCCCAGCATTTT.

The rearrangement links TRBV9 to TRBJ2-1; D is unclear. The CDR3 loop spans 12 amino acids. Germline-derived CDR1 and CDR2 are SGDLS and YYNGEE. V lost 4 bases to trimming and J lost 9 bases, with 11 bases between them. CDR3 sequence reads: CASSRLYTEQFF. In DNA form, the CDR3 reads TGTGCCAGCAGCCGACTTTATACTGAGCAGTTCTTC.

The gene calls are TRBV14 and TRBJ2-7; D call uncertain. Deletions cut 3 bases from V and 0 bases from J, with 6 bases between. This CDR3 region has 13 residues. Germline CDR1 reads SGHDN; CDR2 reads FVKESK. The DNA of the CDR3 is TGTGCCAGCAGCCACCCTAGCTCCTACGAGCAGTACTTC. Its protein product is CASSHPSSYEQYF.